Included here is one T cell receptor beta chain sequence, with context. The antigen it recognizes is unknown. Base qualities are not provided; no much larger clone lies one nucleotide away. The immunoSEQ Assay, a bias-controlled multiplex PCR, was used to amplify TCRbeta CDR3 regions from genomic DNA. The paper's processing steps were these. The number of nucleated cells in each sample was estimated by amplification of reference gene primers within the assay. To quantify the absolute abundance of each unique TCRbeta CDR3 rearrangement, sequence reads were collapsed and filtered. For each sample, productive Simpson clonality was calculated as the square root of Simpson's diversity index across productive rearrangements. Here the immuneACCESS table is served through TCRdb, limited to in-frame sequences with V and J called. Missing clones are a known gap in these copies; in checked studies unresolved V genes cover under half, and the rest lacks a known reason. V, J and clone size reflect that table, while D and trimming were determined from the DNA. The sample yields some 390,000 clones; about 89% were counted once. Clones ranked in the top ten supply 2.3% of the sample.

Spanning cysteine to phenylalanine, the CDR3 consists of 15 amino acids. Of the read, only the CDR3 DNA is kept; its 45 bases are in frame from base 1. CDR1 and CDR2 are drawn from the germline V gene: SGHTA, FQGTGA. Unmatched junction bases come to 4, with V trimmed by 3 bases and J by 10 bases. The sample belongs to a study of blood T cell repertoires in COVID-19 (dated by TCRdb to 2020 to 2022). The study in broad terms: Collaborator samples came from the United States, Italy and Spain and covered acute and convalescent phases of COVID-19. Nearly every sample came with metadata listing a de-identified subject ID, COVID-19 status, age in years and sex. Where available, HLA class I and class II types were taken from metadata supplied by the sample provider and were not determined by assay-based typing. Deeply sampled blood TCRbeta repertoires from subjects exposed to, actively infected with, or recovered from COVID-19 were included in the dataset. The repertoires were released in a freely available public database meant as a resource for research on the immune response to SARS-CoV-2. The material from the prospective study consisted of cDNA or gDNA derived from T cells, B-cell-depleted T cells, or PBMCs. The samples were drawn from the first 160 participants of the ongoing ImmuneRACE study and from some 1,300 subjects provided by 6 global collaborators. The full study reports these points: The quantity of clinical and demographic metadata differed by source and by participant and was supplied without curation.

One collaborating source in Seattle enrolled patients during active infection and followed them longitudinally through the course of disease. Whole blood was collected in K2EDTA tubes by collaborating institutions according to the institutions' own protocols. For TCRbeta analysis, collaborators shipped samples as frozen whole blood, isolated PBMCs, or DNA extracted from either of those sample types. The TCR sequence derives from an older woman with COVID-19, enrolled during active disease. This chain is built from TRBV7-3 and TRBJ1-6; TRBD1 aligns with 12 central bases. Source material: peripheral blood. CDR3 sequence: CASSFSGQGASPLHF. The DNA reads TGTGCCAGCAGCTTTTCGGGACAGGGGGCCTCACCCCTCCACTTT.